This entry describes one T cell receptor (beta chain). The data derive from a study of blood T cell repertoires in COVID-19. Study-wide context: COVID-19 samples, acute and convalescent, were from the United States, Italy and Spain. In each case, the material was cDNA or gDNA derived from T cells, B-cell-depleted T cells, or PBMCs.

In the authors' methods: Researchers report that nucleated cell counts were estimated from reference gene primer amplification. Sequencing was performed with immunoSEQ multiplex PCR; in TCRdb, only in-frame clones are kept and a portion is missing. V and J calls and clone size are as listed in that table; D and trimming were resolved from the DNA. The sample yields 150,000 to 200,000 clones, around two thirds seen once. From germline, CDR1 is SGHAT and CDR2 FQNNGV. The CDR3 contains 13 residues. V lost 5 bases and J 4 bases, leaving 12 bases between the germline ends. The chain employs TRBV11-2 and TRBJ2-7; possibly TRBD1 for D (5 bases). The sequenced sample was peripheral blood. The receptor was isolated from a woman at least 80 years old with acute or convalescent COVID-19. CDR3 sequence (DNA): TGTGCCAGCAGCAAGACAGATGAGTACGAGCAGTACTTC. Amino acids: CASSKTDEYEQYF.